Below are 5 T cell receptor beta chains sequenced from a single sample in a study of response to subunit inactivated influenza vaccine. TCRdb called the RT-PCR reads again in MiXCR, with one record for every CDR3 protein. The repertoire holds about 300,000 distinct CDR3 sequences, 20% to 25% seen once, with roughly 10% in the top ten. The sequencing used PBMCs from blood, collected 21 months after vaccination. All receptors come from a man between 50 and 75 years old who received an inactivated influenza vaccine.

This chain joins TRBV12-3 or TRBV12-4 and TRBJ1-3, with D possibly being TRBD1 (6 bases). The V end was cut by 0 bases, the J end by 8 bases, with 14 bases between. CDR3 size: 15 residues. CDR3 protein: CASSLAGQLSDTIYF. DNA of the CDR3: TGTGCCAGCAGTTTAGCCGGACAGCTTTCTGACACCATATATTTT.

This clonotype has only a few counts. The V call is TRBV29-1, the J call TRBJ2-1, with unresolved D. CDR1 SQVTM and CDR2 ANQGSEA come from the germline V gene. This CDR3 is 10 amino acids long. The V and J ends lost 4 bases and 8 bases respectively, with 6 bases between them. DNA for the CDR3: TGCAGCGTTGTAGAGTATGAGCAGTTCTTC. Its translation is CSVVEYEQFF.

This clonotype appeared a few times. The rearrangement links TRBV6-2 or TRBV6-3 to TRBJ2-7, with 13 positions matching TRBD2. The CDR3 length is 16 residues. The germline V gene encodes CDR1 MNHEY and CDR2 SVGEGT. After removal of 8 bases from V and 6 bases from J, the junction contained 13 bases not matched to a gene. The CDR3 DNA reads TGTGCCAGCTGGACTAGCGGGAGTTTTAGTCGGGTCGAGCAGTACTTC. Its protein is CASWTSGSFSRVEQYF.

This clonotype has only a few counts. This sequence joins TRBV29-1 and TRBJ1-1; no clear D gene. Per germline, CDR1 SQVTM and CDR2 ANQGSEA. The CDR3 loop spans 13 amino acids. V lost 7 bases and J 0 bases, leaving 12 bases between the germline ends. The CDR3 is CSAAGQLNTEAFF. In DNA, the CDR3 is TGCAGCGCCGCCGGGCAGTTGAACACTGAAGCTTTCTTT.

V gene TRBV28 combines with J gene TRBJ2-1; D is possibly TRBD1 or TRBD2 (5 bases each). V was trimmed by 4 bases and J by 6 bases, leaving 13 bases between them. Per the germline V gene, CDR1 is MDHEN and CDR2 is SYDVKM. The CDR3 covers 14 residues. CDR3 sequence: CASSWGSWGNEQFF. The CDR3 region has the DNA TGTGCCAGCAGTTGGGGGAGTTGGGGCAATGAGCAGTTCTTC.